This T cell receptor beta chain was profiled in a study of breast tumors, draining lymph nodes, adjacent tissues. There are 14 residues in the CDR3. CDR1 is SGHRS and CDR2 is YFSETQ in the germline V gene. The V gene lost 0 bases and the J gene lost 4 bases, with 9 bases spanning the gap. The lymph nodes were axillary draining lymph nodes from breast cancer patients. TCRdb analysed the multiplex PCR reads with MiXCR anew, one entry per CDR3 protein. This sample carries tens of thousands of distinct CDR3 sequences, approximately 29% of them seen once, and the ten largest clones take roughly 8.1%. Specimen: axillary lymph node tissue. The chain recombines TRBV5-1 with TRBJ2-3, with a tentative D call TRBD1 (6 bases). The TCR originated in a female donor with breast cancer. Some clones in this sample may be carry-over from other donors' samples. The DNA of the CDR3 is TGCGCCAGCAGCTTGGAACAGGGTGCAGATACGCAGTATTTT. The encoded protein is CASSLEQGADTQYF.